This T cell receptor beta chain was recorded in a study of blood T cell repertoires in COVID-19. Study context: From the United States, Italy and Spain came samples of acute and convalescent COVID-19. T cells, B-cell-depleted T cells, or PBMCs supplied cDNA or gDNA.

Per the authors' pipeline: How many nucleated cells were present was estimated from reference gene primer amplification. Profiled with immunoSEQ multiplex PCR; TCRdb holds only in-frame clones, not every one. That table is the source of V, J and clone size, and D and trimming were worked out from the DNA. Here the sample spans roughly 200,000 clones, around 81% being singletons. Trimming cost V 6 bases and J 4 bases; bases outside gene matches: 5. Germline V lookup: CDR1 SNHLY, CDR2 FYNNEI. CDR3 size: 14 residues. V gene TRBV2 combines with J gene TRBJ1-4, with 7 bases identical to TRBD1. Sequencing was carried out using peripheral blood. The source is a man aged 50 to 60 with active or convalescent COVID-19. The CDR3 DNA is TGTGCCAGCAGAGGGGACAGATATAATGAAAAACTGTTTTTT. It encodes CASRGDRYNEKLFF.